This entry features one T cell receptor beta chain sequence. This sample also contains other DNA sequences that code for the same CDR3. Profiled with immunoSEQ multiplex PCR; TCRdb holds only in-frame clones, not every one. The table includes about 250,000 clones, 88% detected once. The data are from a study of blood T cell repertoires in COVID-19. The germline V and J ends were trimmed by 0 bases and 3 bases, with 5 bases remaining between them. CDR1 SGHAT and CDR2 FQNNGV come from the germline V gene. This CDR3 spans 13 amino acids. Those enrolled, adults aged about 18 to 89 years, came from fewer than 25 US areas. Recovered Cohort 3 donors showed two negative PCRs, clearance, or symptom resolution.

The clonotype originates from a woman in her 50s who had recovered from COVID-19. The V call is TRBV11-2, the J call TRBJ1-1; D call uncertain. The sequencing sample was made of PBMCs or T cells enriched from blood (not recorded which). The CDR3, as DNA: TGTGCCAGCAGCTTAGATCTTGACACTGAAGCTTTCTTT. This codes for CASSLDLDTEAFF.